This T cell receptor (beta chain) was documented in a study of T cell repertoires in cytomegalovirus infection. Across the study: HLA-C-restricted CMV epitopes, recently identified, and well-studied HLA-B-restricted ones were used by the study. It was the public TCR beta signatures that indicated both CMV infection and matching HLA type. The study's findings and limits: The cumulative frequency of public TCR beta families distinguished individuals who carried CMV together with the relevant HLA. The ex vivo response showed dominance by HLA-C-restricted CMV-specific TCR beta clonotypes.

Trimming at V came to 6 bases and at J to 6 bases, leaving 8 bases not matched to a gene. This CDR3 spans 15 amino acids. Germline V gene data show CDR1 as MDHEN and CDR2 as SYDVKM. A few counts support this clonotype. Its cognate antigen is unknown. TCRdb called the reads again in MiXCR, with one record for every CDR3 protein. The table records about 340,000 distinct CDR3 sequences, about 28% of them present only once. This sequence originates from a human donor in good health (CMV status not recorded). Some clones in this sample may be carry-over from other donors' samples. The V call is TRBV28, the J call TRBJ2-7, with 13 bases fitting TRBD2. This sample comprised cultured PBMCs, obtained from culture after CMV antigen stimulation. Here the CDR3 DNA reads TGTGCCAGCAGAGGCGGACTAGCGGGAGCGGGCGAGCAGTACTTC. This gives the protein CASRGGLAGAGEQYF.